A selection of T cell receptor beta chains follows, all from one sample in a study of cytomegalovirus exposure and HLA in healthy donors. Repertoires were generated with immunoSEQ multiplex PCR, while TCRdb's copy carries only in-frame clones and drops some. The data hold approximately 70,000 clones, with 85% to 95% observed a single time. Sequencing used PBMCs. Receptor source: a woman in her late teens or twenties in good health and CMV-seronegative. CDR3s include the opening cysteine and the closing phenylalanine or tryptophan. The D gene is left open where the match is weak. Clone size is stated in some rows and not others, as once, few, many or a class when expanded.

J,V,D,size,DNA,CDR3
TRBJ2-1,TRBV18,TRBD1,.,TGTGCCAGCTCACCATACTGGACAGGGAACAATGAGCAGTTCTTC,CASSPYWTGNNEQFF
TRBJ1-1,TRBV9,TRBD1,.,TGTGCCAGCAGCGTAGGACTGACAGGGACGGCTTTCTTT,CASSVGLTGTAFF
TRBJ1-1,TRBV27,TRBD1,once,TGTGCCAGCAGTTTTAATACAGGGGGCACTGAAGCTTTCTTT,CASSFNTGGTEAFF
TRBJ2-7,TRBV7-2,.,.,TGTGCCAGCAGCCAACGGACAGTCCTAGGGTACGAGCAGTACTTC,CASSQRTVLGYEQYF
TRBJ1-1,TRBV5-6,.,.,TGTGCCAGCAGCTACGACAGGAGTAACACTGAAGCTTTCTTT,CASSYDRSNTEAFF
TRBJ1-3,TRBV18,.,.,TGTGCCAGCTCACTAACAGGGTTGGCTGGAAACACCATATATTTT,CASSLTGLAGNTIYF
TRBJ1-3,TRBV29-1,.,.,TGCAGCGCATCGGACAGATCTGGAAACACCATATATTTT,CSASDRSGNTIYF
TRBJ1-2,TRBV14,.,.,TGTGCCAGCAGCCAAGAGACCAGGGGTTGGAGGGGCTACACCTTC,CASSQETRGWRGYTF
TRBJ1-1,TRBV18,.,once,TGTGCCAGCTCACCACAGGAGGGGTTGAACACTGAAGCTTTCTTT,CASSPQEGLNTEAFF
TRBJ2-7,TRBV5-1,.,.,TGCGCCAGCAGCTTGAGGGCGGGGAGCTACGAGCAGTACTTC,CASSLRAGSYEQYF
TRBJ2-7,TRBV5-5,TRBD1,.,TGTGCCAGCAGCGCCAGTACCGGGACAGTCTCCTACGAGCAGTACTTC,CASSASTGTVSYEQYF
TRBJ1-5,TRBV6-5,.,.,TGTGCCAGCAGTTCTGGAGGTTATCAGCCCCAGCATTTT,CASSSGGYQPQHF
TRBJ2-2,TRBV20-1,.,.,TGCAGTGCAGGGGCTATCGGGGAGCTGTTTTTT,CSAGAIGELFF
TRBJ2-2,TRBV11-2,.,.,TGTGCCAGCAGCTTTTCTAACACCGGGGAGCTGTTTTTT,CASSFSNTGELFF
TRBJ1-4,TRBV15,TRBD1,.,TGTGCCACCAGCAGGGACAGGGGTGAAAAACTGTTTTTT,CATSRDRGEKLFF
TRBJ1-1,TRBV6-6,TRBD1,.,TGTGCCAGCAGCCAACAGGGGGTAGTGGGAACTGAAGCTTTCTTT,CASSQQGVVGTEAFF
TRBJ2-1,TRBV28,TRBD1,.,TGTGCCAGCAGTCCATTAAAACAGGGGTTCTACAATGAGCAGTTCTTC,CASSPLKQGFYNEQFF
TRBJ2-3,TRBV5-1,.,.,TGCGCCAGCAGCTCGGGGGAAGGCAGAGATACGCAGTATTTT,CASSSGEGRDTQYF
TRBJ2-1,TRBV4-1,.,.,TGCGCCAGCAGCCATGGGGTCGGGGGAAATGAGCAGTTCTTC,CASSHGVGGNEQFF
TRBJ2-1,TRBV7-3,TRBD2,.,TGTGCCAGCAGCTTACAGGCGGGGGGATCAAATGAGCAGTTCTTC,CASSLQAGGSNEQFF
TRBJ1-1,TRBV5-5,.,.,TGTGCCAGCAGCTTGGAGCGGGGGGGGTACACTGAAGCTTTCTTT,CASSLERGGYTEAFF
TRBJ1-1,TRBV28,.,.,TGTGCCAGCAGTTCTCTGGGCAGCTTGAACACTGAAGCTTTCTTT,CASSSLGSLNTEAFF
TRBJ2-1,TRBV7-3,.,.,TGTGCCAGCAGCTTAGTCTTTACGGGGTCAGGGGTGCACAATGAGCAGTTCTTC,CASSLVFTGSGVHNEQFF
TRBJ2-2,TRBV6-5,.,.,TGTGCCAGCAGTTACTCTGGGGACTCAATCACCGGGGAGCTGTTTTTT,CASSYSGDSITGELFF
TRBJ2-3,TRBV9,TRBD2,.,TGTGCCAGCAGCGTATCGTGGACTAGCGGGGGCACAGATACGCAGTATTTT,CASSVSWTSGGTDTQYF
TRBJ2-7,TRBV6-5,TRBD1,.,TGTGCCAGCAGTAGGGACAGGGTTTTCTACGAGCAGTACTTC,CASSRDRVFYEQYF
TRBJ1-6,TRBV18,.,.,TGTGCCAGCTCACCCGACGACAGGCCGAATTCACCCCTCCACTTT,CASSPDDRPNSPLHF
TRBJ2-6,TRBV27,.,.,TGTGCCAGCAGCGTGGGGGGCTCTGGGGCCAACGTCCTGACTTTC,CASSVGGSGANVLTF
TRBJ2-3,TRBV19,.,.,TGTGCCAGTAGTCATGACAGCTTTGCTAGCACAGATACGCAGTATTTT,CASSHDSFASTDTQYF
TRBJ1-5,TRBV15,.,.,TGTGCCACCAGCAGAGCAGGTGTTCGCAATCAGCCCCAGCATTTT,CATSRAGVRNQPQHF
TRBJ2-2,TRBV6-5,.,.,TGTGCCAGCAGTCGGGACTGGGACACCGGGGAGCTGTTTTTT,CASSRDWDTGELFF
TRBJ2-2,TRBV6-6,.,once,TGTGCCAGCATTTATGGGACATCCACCGGGGAGCTGTTTTTT,CASIYGTSTGELFF
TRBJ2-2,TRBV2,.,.,TGTGCCAGCAGTGCCCCGCAGGGCAAACGTAGGGAGCTGTTTTTT,CASSAPQGKRRELFF
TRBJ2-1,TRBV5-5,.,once,TGTGCCAGCAGCTTGGAACTAGTCTCCTACAATGAGCAGTTCTTC,CASSLELVSYNEQFF
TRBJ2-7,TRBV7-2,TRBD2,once,TGTGCCAGCAGCCGACGGCTAGCGGGCCCGGACTACGAGCAGTACTTC,CASSRRLAGPDYEQYF
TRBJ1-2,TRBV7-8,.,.,TGTGCCAGCAGCCCGCTTTTGACAGGCGAGTATGGCTACACCTTC,CASSPLLTGEYGYTF